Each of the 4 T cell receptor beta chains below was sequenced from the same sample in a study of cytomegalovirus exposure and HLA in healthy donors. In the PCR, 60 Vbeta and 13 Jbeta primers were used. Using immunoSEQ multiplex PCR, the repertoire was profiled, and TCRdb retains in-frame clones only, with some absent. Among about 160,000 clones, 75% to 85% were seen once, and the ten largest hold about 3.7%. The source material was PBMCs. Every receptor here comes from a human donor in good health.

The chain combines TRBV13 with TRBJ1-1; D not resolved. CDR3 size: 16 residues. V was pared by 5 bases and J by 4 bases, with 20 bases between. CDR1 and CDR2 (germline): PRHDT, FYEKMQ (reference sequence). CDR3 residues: CASSPLERRVGTEAFF. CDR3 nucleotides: TGTGCCAGCAGCCCACTCGAAAGGCGGGTCGGCACTGAAGCTTTCTTT. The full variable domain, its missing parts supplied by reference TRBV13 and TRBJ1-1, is AAGVIQSPRHLIKEKRETATLKCYPIPRHDTVYWYQQGPGQDPQFLISFYEKMQSDKGSIPDRFSAQQFSDYHSELNMSSLELGDSALYFCASSPLERRVGTEAFFGQGTRLTVV.

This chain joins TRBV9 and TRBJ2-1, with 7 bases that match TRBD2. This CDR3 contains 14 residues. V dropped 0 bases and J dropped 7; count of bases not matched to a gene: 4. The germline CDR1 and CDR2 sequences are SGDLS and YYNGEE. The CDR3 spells CASSVGGRGNEQFF. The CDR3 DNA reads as TGTGCCAGCAGCGTAGGTGGGAGGGGAAATGAGCAGTTCTTC. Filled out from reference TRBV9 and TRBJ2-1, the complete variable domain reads DSGVTQTPKHLITATGQRVTLRCSPRSGDLSVYWYQQSLDQGLQFLIQYYNGEERAKGNILERFSAQQFPDLHSELNLSSLELGDSALYFCASSVGGRGNEQFFGPGTRLTVL.

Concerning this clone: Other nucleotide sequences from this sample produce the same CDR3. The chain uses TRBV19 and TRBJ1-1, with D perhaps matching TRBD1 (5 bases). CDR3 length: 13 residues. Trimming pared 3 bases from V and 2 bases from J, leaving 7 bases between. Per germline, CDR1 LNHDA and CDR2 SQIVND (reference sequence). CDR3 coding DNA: TGTGCCAGTAGTATGACAGCTAACACTGAAGCTTTCTTT. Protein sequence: CASSMTANTEAFF.

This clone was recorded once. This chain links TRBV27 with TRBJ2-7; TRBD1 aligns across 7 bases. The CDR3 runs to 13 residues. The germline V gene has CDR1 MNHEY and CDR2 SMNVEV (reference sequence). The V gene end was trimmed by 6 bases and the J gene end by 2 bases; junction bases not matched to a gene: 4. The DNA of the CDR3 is TGTGCCAGCAGCGATGGGACAGCCTACGAGCAGTACTTC. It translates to CASSDGTAYEQYF.